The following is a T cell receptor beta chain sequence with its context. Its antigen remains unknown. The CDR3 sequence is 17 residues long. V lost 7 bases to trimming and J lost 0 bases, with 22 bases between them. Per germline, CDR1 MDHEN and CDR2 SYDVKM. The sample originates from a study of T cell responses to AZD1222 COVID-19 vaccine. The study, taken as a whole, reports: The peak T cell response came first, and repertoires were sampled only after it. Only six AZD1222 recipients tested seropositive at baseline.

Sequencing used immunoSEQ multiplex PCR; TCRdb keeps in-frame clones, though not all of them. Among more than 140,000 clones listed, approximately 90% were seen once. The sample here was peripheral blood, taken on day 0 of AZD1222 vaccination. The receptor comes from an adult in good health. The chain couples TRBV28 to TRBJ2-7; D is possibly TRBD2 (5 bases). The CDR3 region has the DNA TGTGCCAGCACCGATCGGAGGAGGCGGTTTAGCTCCTACGAGCAGTACTTC. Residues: CASTDRRRRFSSYEQYF.